Listed here are 10 T cell receptor beta chains from one sample, sequenced in a study of blood T cell repertoires in COVID-19. Using immunoSEQ multiplex PCR, the repertoire was profiled, and TCRdb retains in-frame clones only, with some absent. The sample includes roughly 200,000 clones, around four fifths of them seen just once. The sequenced material came from peripheral blood. Every receptor here comes from a man between 40 and 49 years old with active or convalescent COVID-19.

The J gene is TRBJ2-3, the V gene TRBV27, with a tentative D call TRBD2 (6 bases). V shed 7 bases and J shed 2 bases, with 28 bases lying between them. In germline, CDR1 is MNHEY, CDR2 SMNVEV (reference sequence). The CDR3 has 19 residues. DNA for the CDR3: TGTGCCAGCACTCAAACCCCTAGCGTGTCCGGGAGATTCACAGATACGCAGTATTTT. Translation gives CASTQTPSVSGRFTDTQYF.

The CDR3 DNA reads as TGTGCCAGCTCTCAAACCGGGACTAGCACGACAGATACGCAGTATTTT. The encoded protein is CASSQTGTSTTDTQYF. The chain combines TRBV18 with TRBJ2-3; 9 positions match TRBD2. CDR3 size: 16 residues. Germline assignment: CDR1 KGHSH and CDR2 LQKENI. V was pared by 6 bases and J by 3 bases, with 10 bases of the junction left unmatched.

The V and J genes are TRBV21-1 and TRBJ1-5; TRBD1, the table's D call, lacks a check against the DNA. TRBV21-1 is shown as a pseudogene. The CDR3 has 15 amino acids. This chain's CDR3 is CASNRQHYSNQPQHF. CDR3 sequence (DNA): TGTGCCAGCAACAGACAGCACTATAGCAATCAGCCCCAGCATTTT.

This clone turned up a few times. The chain links TRBV3-1 (or the pseudogene TRBV3-2) to TRBJ1-6; 7 positions match TRBD1. V lost 4 bases, J lost 8 bases, and 11 bases stayed unmatched. From germline, CDR1 is LGHDT and CDR2 YNNKEL (reference sequence). This CDR3 comprises 16 residues. CDR3 amino acids: CASSRARDRAYSPLHF. CDR3 DNA: TGTGCCAGCAGCCGGGCAAGAGACAGGGCTTATTCACCCCTCCACTTT.

This clone was counted between two and nine times. The chain has TRBV7-9 and TRBJ2-5; TRBD2 is a possible D gene (5 bases). The CDR3 has 16 residues. V lost 0 bases to trimming and J lost 0 bases, with 11 bases between them. Germline V gene lookup returns CDR1 SEHNR and CDR2 FQNEAQ (reference sequence). The DNA of the CDR3 is TGTGCCAGCAGCTTAGCGGGCGGAGGCAACCAAGAGACCCAGTACTTC. Translated, it gives CASSLAGGGNQETQYF.

The chain is built from TRBV5-5 and TRBJ2-5, with D hard to call. This CDR3 is 13 amino acids long. The germline V and J ends were trimmed by 1 base and 2 bases, with 6 bases remaining between them. Germline lookup yields CDR1 SGHKS and CDR2 YYEKEE (reference sequence). The CDR3, as DNA: TGTGCCAGCAGCTTGAGCTATCAAGAGACCCAGTACTTC. It codes for CASSLSYQETQYF.

This chain joins TRBV5-1 and TRBJ2-7; unclear D gene. Germline V gene sequence: CDR1 SGHRS, CDR2 YFSETQ. CDR3 size: 12 residues. Between the trimmed V and J ends, which lost 5 bases and 5 bases, there was a span of 11 bases. This CDR3 reads CASRGSRNEQYF. DNA for the CDR3: TGCGCCAGCAGAGGATCCAGGAACGAGCAGTACTTC.

In the case of this clone: The same CDR3 also results from other DNA sequences found in this sample. V is TRBV27 and J is TRBJ1-2; maybe TRBD1 (5 bases). This CDR3 region has 13 residues. The V end was cut by 2 bases, the J end by 2 bases, with 6 bases between. Germline values: CDR1 MNHEY, CDR2 SMNVEV (reference sequence). The CDR3 spells CASSLRQNYGYTF. DNA of the CDR3: TGTGCCAGCAGTTTACGACAGAACTATGGCTACACCTTC.

The chain joins TRBV19 to TRBJ1-1, with D hard to call. This CDR3 is 13 amino acids long. Trimming removed 6 bases at V and 0 bases at J, with 8 bases between. Germline values: CDR1 LNHDA, CDR2 SQIVND (reference sequence). The CDR3 nucleotides read TGTGCCAGTAGCGACACCATGAACACTGAAGCTTTCTTT. Protein: CASSDTMNTEAFF.

The chain carries TRBV4-2 and TRBJ2-7, with 8 bases that match TRBD1. The V gene end was trimmed by 4 bases and the J gene end by 0 bases; junction bases not matched to a gene: 5. CDR1 and CDR2 (germline): LGHNA, YNFKEQ. The CDR3 consists of 15 residues. CDR3 loop: CASSRDRTYSYEQYF. The CDR3, as DNA: TGTGCCAGCAGCCGGGACAGGACCTACTCCTACGAGCAGTACTTC.